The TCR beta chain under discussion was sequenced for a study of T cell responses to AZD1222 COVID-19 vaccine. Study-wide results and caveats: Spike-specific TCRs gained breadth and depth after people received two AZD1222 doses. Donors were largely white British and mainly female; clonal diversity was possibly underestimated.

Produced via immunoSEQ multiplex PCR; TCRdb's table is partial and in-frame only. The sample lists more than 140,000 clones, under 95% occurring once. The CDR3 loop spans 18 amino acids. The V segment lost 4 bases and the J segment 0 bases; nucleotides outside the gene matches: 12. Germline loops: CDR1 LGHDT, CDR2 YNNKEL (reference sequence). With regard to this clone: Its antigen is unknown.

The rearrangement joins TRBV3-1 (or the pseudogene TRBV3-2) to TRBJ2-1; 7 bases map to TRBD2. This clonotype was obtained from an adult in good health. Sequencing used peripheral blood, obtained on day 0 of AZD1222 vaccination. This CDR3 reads CASSRGHPSGNSYNEQFF. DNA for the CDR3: TGTGCCAGCAGCCGAGGCCACCCAAGCGGGAACTCCTACAATGAGCAGTTCTTC.